Listed here are 22 T cell receptor beta chains from one sample, sequenced in a study of blood T cell repertoires in COVID-19 (dated by TCRdb to the early 2020s). The library was produced with the immunoSEQ multiplex PCR assay. What TCRdb holds here is the immuneACCESS table cut down to in-frame rearrangements. Part of the clones is not present; checked against another copy, under half of the missing clones reflect an unresolved V gene, and the others are unexplained. This sample comprises roughly 260,000 clones, 70% to 85% of them detected only once. The ten biggest clones cover about 4% of the sample. Sequenced sample: peripheral blood. Receptors were obtained from a woman between 35 and 50 years old with active or convalescent COVID-19.

J is TRBJ1-5 and V is TRBV7-9; weak D call: TRBD1 (5 bases). Germline lookup yields CDR1 SEHNR and CDR2 FQNEAQ (reference sequence). This CDR3 contains 12 residues. The V and J ends lost 3 bases and 8 bases respectively, with 8 bases between them. The CDR3 DNA reads as TGTGCCAGCAGCTTGGGGGGAGAGCCCCAGCATTTT. This codes for CASSLGGEPQHF.

The V and J genes are TRBV20-1 and TRBJ1-1; D possibly corresponds to TRBD1 (6 bases). Germline V lookup: CDR1 DFQATT, CDR2 SNEGSKA (reference sequence). V shed 5 bases and J shed 3 bases, with 7 bases lying between them. This CDR3 has 11 residues. CDR3 amino acids: CSAQGYTEAFF. CDR3 sequence (DNA): TGCAGTGCTCAGGGGTACACTGAAGCTTTCTTT.

J is TRBJ1-1 and V is TRBV5-1; weak D call: TRBD1 (6 bases). Germline assignment: CDR1 SGHRS and CDR2 YFSETQ. Trimming took off 0 bases at V and 11 bases at J, with 17 bases between the two ends. The CDR3 runs 14 residues. The CDR3 DNA reads TGCGCCAGCAGCTTGGGGGCGGGGGCACAAGACGCTTTCTTT. The encoded protein is CASSLGAGAQDAFF. Full variable domain (missing parts from reference TRBV5-1 and TRBJ1-1): KAGVTQTPRYLIKTRGQQVTLSCSPISGHRSVSWYQQTPGQGLQFLFEYFSETQRNKGNFPGRFSGRQFSNSRSEMNVSTLELGDSALYLCASSLGAGAQDAFFGQGTRLTVV.

The chain has TRBV6-5 and TRBJ2-5, with TRBD1 identical over 9 bases. The CDR3 runs 13 residues. With 6 bases clipped from V and 4 bases from J, the junction kept 3 bases outside the gene matches. Germline V gene sequence: CDR1 MNHEY, CDR2 SVGAGI. The CDR3 spells CASRQGARETQYF. CDR3 nucleotide sequence: TGTGCCAGCAGACAGGGGGCAAGAGAGACCCAGTACTTC.

V gene TRBV6-5 combines with J gene TRBJ1-2, with 10 bases aligning to TRBD1. With 9 bases clipped from V and 4 bases from J, the junction kept 8 bases outside the gene matches. Germline V gene sequence: CDR1 MNHEY, CDR2 SVGAGI. CDR3 length equals 14 residues. CDR3 nucleotides: TGTGCCAGTAAGACCCGGGACAGGGGCTATGGCTACACCTTC. It yields the protein CASKTRDRGYGYTF.

The rearrangement uses TRBV28 and TRBJ2-3; D is perhaps TRBD2 (6 bases). Germline V lookup: CDR1 MDHEN, CDR2 SYDVKM. The V end was cut by 3 bases, the J end by 0 bases, with 13 bases between. This CDR3 region has 16 residues. The CDR3 nucleotides read TGTGCCAGCAGTTTTGGGGGGTTGACGAGCACAGATACGCAGTATTTT. Residues: CASSFGGLTSTDTQYF.

The chain links TRBV18 to TRBJ2-1, with TRBD2 matching over 10 bases. The CDR3 is 18 residues long. Unmatched junction bases numbered 14, after V lost 3 bases and J lost 6 bases. The V gene's germline CDR1 is KGHSH and CDR2 LQKENI. The CDR3 region has the DNA TGTGCCAGCTCACCTAGATTCGCCGGCGCTAGCGGGGGCAATGAGCAGTTCTTC. Translating it yields CASSPRFAGASGGNEQFF.

This clone was seen more than once but under ten times. The gene calls are TRBV3-1 (or the pseudogene TRBV3-2) and TRBJ2-5, with 8 bases that match TRBD2. Germline-derived CDR1 and CDR2 are LGHDT and YNNKEL (reference sequence). The V gene end was trimmed by 0 bases and the J gene end by 3 bases; junction bases not matched to a gene: 3. The CDR3 sequence is 15 residues long. CDR3 residues: CASSQDSGGEETQYF. The CDR3 DNA follows: TGTGCCAGCAGCCAAGATTCGGGGGGGGAAGAGACCCAGTACTTC.

The chain has TRBV5-6 and TRBJ1-1; a weak D match, TRBD1 (6 bases). The CDR3 length is 15 residues. V lost 0 bases and J 4 bases, leaving 13 bases between the germline ends. The germline V gene encodes CDR1 SGHDT and CDR2 YYEEEE. Here the CDR3 DNA reads TGTGCCAGCAGCTTGGATAGGGGACAACCCACTGAAGCTTTCTTT. This translates into CASSLDRGQPTEAFF.

J is TRBJ2-3 and V is TRBV7-3; D uncertain. Germline V gives CDR1 SGHTA, CDR2 FQGTGA. V lost 4 bases to trimming and J lost 4 bases, with 21 bases between them. The length of the CDR3 is 17 residues. CDR3 coding DNA: TGTGCCAGCAGCTCCCCCCCCCTCTTAGCTTCGCCAGATACGCAGTATTTT. It yields the protein CASSSPPLLASPDTQYF.

V usage is TRBV9 and J usage is TRBJ2-3; 8 nucleotides line up with TRBD1. The CDR3 totals 14 residues. From germline, CDR1 is SGDLS and CDR2 YYNGEE. Trimming at V came to 6 bases and at J to 3 bases, leaving 6 bases not matched to a gene. Written as DNA, the CDR3 is TGTGCCAGCACCAAGACAGGGGAAACAGATACGCAGTATTTT. Protein: CASTKTGETDTQYF. Full variable domain (rest looked up from reference TRBV9 and TRBJ2-3): DSGVTQTPKHLITATGQRVTLRCSPRSGDLSVYWYQQSLDQGLQFLIQYYNGEERAKGNILERFSAQQFPDLHSELNLSSLELGDSALYFCASTKTGETDTQYFGPGTRLTVL.

This clone was found many times. V usage is TRBV19 and J usage is TRBJ1-5, with TRBD1 identical over 9 bases. V lost 6 bases, J lost 4 bases, and 13 bases stayed unmatched. The CDR3 covers 17 residues. Germline V gene data show CDR1 as LNHDA and CDR2 as SQIVND (reference sequence). CDR3 sequence: CASRLRHDGTGNQPQHF. As DNA, the CDR3 is TGTGCCAGTAGGCTGAGACATGACGGGACAGGGAATCAGCCCCAGCATTTT.

The chain combines TRBV6-5 with TRBJ2-7; no reliable D call. Germline-derived CDR1 and CDR2 are MNHEY and SVGAGI. This CDR3 is 13 amino acids long. The germline V and J ends were trimmed by 0 bases and 9 bases, with 12 bases remaining between them. DNA of the CDR3: TGTGCCAGCAGTTACTCTCCGCGGCCCGGGCAGTACTTC. This translates into CASSYSPRPGQYF.

V gene TRBV28 combines with J gene TRBJ1-4, with 8 positions matching TRBD1. CDR3 length: 13 amino acids. The V segment lost 7 bases and the J segment 8 bases; nucleotides outside the gene matches: 6. Germline V CDR1 and CDR2: MDHEN, SYDVKM. The CDR3 nucleotides read TGTGCCAGCATCCCACGGGACAGGGAAAAACTGTTTTTT. It translates to CASIPRDREKLFF.

This clone was detected once. The V call is TRBV28, the J call TRBJ2-5; TRBD2 agrees at 7 bases. V gave up 8 bases and J gave up 5 bases; unmatched junction bases: 11. CDR3 length: 14 residues. The germline V gene encodes CDR1 MDHEN and CDR2 SYDVKM. CDR3 sequence reads: CASGPSGPEETQYF. CDR3 sequence (DNA): TGTGCCAGCGGGCCTAGCGGCCCGGAGGAGACCCAGTACTTC.

The V gene is TRBV2, the J gene TRBJ2-1; D not certain. The germline V and J ends were trimmed by 0 bases and 6 bases, with 12 bases remaining between them. Germline loops: CDR1 SNHLY, CDR2 FYNNEI. The CDR3 consists of 15 residues. The CDR3, as DNA: TGTGCCAGCAGTGAAGCCGGAACTATGGGCAATGAGCAGTTCTTC. Translated: CASSEAGTMGNEQFF.

This sequence joins TRBV6-6 and TRBJ1-6; tentatively, D is TRBD1 (5 bases). The CDR3 is 12 amino acids. The V end was cut by 2 bases, the J end by 12 bases, with 8 bases between. Looked up from germline, CDR1 is MNHNY and CDR2 is SVGAGI (reference sequence). This CDR3 is CASSYPGGPLHF. The CDR3 nucleotides are TGTGCCAGCAGTTACCCCGGGGGACCCCTCCACTTT.

The rearrangement uses TRBV5-1 and TRBJ1-2, with D uncertain. The germline CDR1 and CDR2 sequences are SGHRS and YFSETQ. V lost 4 bases to trimming and J lost 0 bases, with 10 bases between them. This CDR3 is 14 amino acids long. The CDR3 loop reads CASSPYSSNYGYTF. DNA of the CDR3: TGCGCCAGCAGCCCCTACAGCTCTAACTATGGCTACACCTTC.

The J gene is TRBJ1-6, the V gene TRBV6-6; D may be TRBD1 (6 bases). Germline V gene lookup returns CDR1 MNHNY and CDR2 SVGAGI (reference sequence). CDR3 size: 15 residues. The germline V and J ends were trimmed by 5 bases and 6 bases, with 14 bases remaining between them. The CDR3 DNA follows: TGTGCCAGCAGTCCGACAGGACCATCTAATTCACCCCTCCACTTT. Translating gives CASSPTGPSNSPLHF.

The CDR3 region has the DNA TGTGCCAGCAGTGAACAGGGAGGGACCTTCGGGGAGCTGTTTTTT. This sequence encodes CASSEQGGTFGELFF. The genes are TRBV2 and TRBJ2-2; 7 bases are shared with TRBD2. The germline CDR1 and CDR2 sequences are SNHLY and FYNNEI. The CDR3 is made up of 15 amino acids. J was trimmed by 7 bases and V by 2 bases; bases with no gene match: 7.

This chain uses TRBV30 with TRBJ1-2, with TRBD1 matching 7 bases. The CDR3 covers 13 residues. Germline V gene data show CDR1 as GTSNPN and CDR2 as SVGIG (reference sequence). J was trimmed by 3 bases and V by 1 base; bases with no gene match: 2. CDR3 coding DNA: TGTGCCTGGAGTGGGGGGACAGACTATGGCTACACCTTC. Amino acid sequence: CAWSGGTDYGYTF.

Here the CDR3 DNA reads TGTGCCAGCACTCGAATCCCCCGGACTAGCATACACACCGGGGAGCTGTTTTTT. It translates to CASTRIPRTSIHTGELFF. The chain recombines TRBV6-6 with TRBJ2-2, with 8 nucleotides matching TRBD2. Germline V lookup: CDR1 MNHNY, CDR2 SVGAGI (reference sequence). J lost 3 bases, V lost 7 bases, and 16 bases had no gene match. The CDR3 covers 18 residues.